The subject of this entry is one TCR beta chain. This sample stems from a study of blood T cell repertoires in COVID-19. Germline CDR1 SQVTM, CDR2 ANQGSEA. After removal of 6 bases from V and 4 bases from J, the junction contained 8 bases not matched to a gene. The CDR3 contains 14 residues. Libraries were prepared by immunoSEQ multiplex PCR; TCRdb keeps only in-frame clonotypes and omits some of them. Here the sample spans 40,000 to 55,000 clones, about 89% being singletons. The receptor was isolated from a human donor in a cohort sampled during active COVID-19. Sequenced input: peripheral blood. The rearrangement links TRBV29-1 to TRBJ1-1; 10 bases are shared with TRBD1. CDR3 sequence reads: CSVGDRGAGTEAFF. CDR3 DNA sequence: TGCAGCGTGGGGGACAGGGGAGCGGGCACTGAAGCTTTCTTT. The full variable domain, its missing parts supplied by reference TRBV29-1 and TRBJ1-1, is SAVISQKPSRDICQRGTSLTIQCQVDSQVTMMFWYRQQPGQSLTLIATANQGSEATYESGFVIDKFPISRPNLTFSTLTVSNMSPEDSSIYLCSVGDRGAGTEAFFGQGTRLTVV.